What follows describes a single T cell receptor beta chain. Its antigen is still unknown. Compared with germline, one end of the junction differs, possibly owing to a read error. Researchers collected 9 to 10 milliliters of peripheral blood from every single donor. A sample-barcoded 5' primer and a J-beta primer mix were used in a second PCR of about 7 to 12 cycles. TCRdb reprocessed the 5' RACE reads with MiXCR, giving one entry per CDR3 protein. The sample yields around 400,000 distinct CDR3 sequences, over 45% seen once. Germline CDR1 is SGHRS and CDR2 is YFSETQ. The CDR3 is 15 residues long. This sample was taken from a study of blood T cells in healthy people across ages. About the research overall: For every two T cells, template switching captured about one barcoded beta molecule.

Overall study findings and caveats: Long-lived donors carried more naive CD4+ cells and greater diversity than aged donors. Unsorted PBMCs ruled out conclusive naive versus antigen-experienced comparison.

The sequence came from a man aged 55 to 70 in good health. V and J are TRBV5-1 and TRBJ2-1, with 7 bases identical to TRBD2. Sequenced material: blood. CDR3 coding DNA: TGCGCCAGCAGATTGGGGGGGGGTACGAACAATGAGCAGTTCTTC. Translation: CASRLGGGTNNEQFF. The entire variable domain, with the rest obtained from reference TRBV5-1 and TRBJ2-1, is as follows: KAGVTQTPRYLIKTRGQQVTLSCSPISGHRSVSWYQQTPGQGLQFLFEYFSETQRNKGNFPGRFSGRQFSNSRSEMNVSTLELGDSALYLCASRLGGGTNNEQFFGPGTRLTVL.